A single sample gave rise to the 4 T cell receptor beta chains below, sequenced in a study of T cells in Graves' hyperthyroidism and ophthalmopathy. The TCR beta CDR3 regions underwent amplification using RNA transcripts as the source. During a first-round RT-PCR of the TCR CDR3, the HTBI primer set was used. TCRdb ran MiXCR on the multiplex PCR reads and lists one entry per CDR3 protein. The sample yields under 600,000 distinct CDR3 sequences, more than 15% seen once. Sequenced material: blood. These receptors came from a woman between 40 and 55 years old with Graves' ophthalmopathy.

This rearrangement joins TRBV7-2 to TRBJ1-1; 9 nucleotides align to TRBD1. V was clipped by 1 base and J by 11 bases; unmatched bases: 8. CDR3 length: 14 residues. Germline V lookup: CDR1 SGHTA, CDR2 FQGNSA. In DNA, the CDR3 is TGTGCCAGCAGCTTAGACAGGGGGCGCATAGTGGCTTTCTTT. Its protein is CASSLDRGRIVAFF.

This clonotype was counted between two and nine times. The chain carries TRBV20-1 and TRBJ2-7; TRBD2 matches 9 bases. The CDR3 sequence is 13 residues long. Germline CDR1 DFQATT, CDR2 SNEGSKA (reference sequence). J was trimmed by 4 bases and V by 8 bases; bases with no gene match: 9. For the CDR3, the DNA is TGCAGTTCCCTGGGGCTAGCGGGGTACGAGCAGTACTTC. Translation gives CSSLGLAGYEQYF.

The sample holds many counts of this clonotype. The gene calls are TRBV28 and TRBJ2-7; D is tentatively TRBD1 or TRBD2 (6 bases each). Deletions cut 5 bases from V and 9 bases from J, with 17 bases between. CDR1 is MDHEN, CDR2 SYDVKM, per germline. The CDR3 is 13 residues long. In DNA, the CDR3 is TGTGCCAGCAGTCTTCGAACAGGGACTGGGCAGTACTTC. Residues: CASSLRTGTGQYF.

The sample holds a few counts of this clonotype. The genes are TRBV7-9 and TRBJ1-4; TRBD1 agrees at 7 bases. From germline, CDR1 is SEHNR and CDR2 FQNEAQ (reference sequence). V lost 5 bases, J lost 4 bases, and 4 bases stayed unmatched. CDR3 length: 14 amino acids. The CDR3 loop is CASSGTDDNEKLFF. DNA of the CDR3: TGTGCCAGCAGCGGGACAGACGATAATGAAAAACTGTTTTTT.